Sequencing of this TCR beta chain was carried out in a study of OX40 agonist ivuxolimab in advanced cancers. V was shortened by 4 bases and J by 3 bases, with 10 bases between the two germline ends. The CDR3 sequence is 14 residues long. Germline CDR1 and CDR2: SGDLS and YYNGEE. Sequencing used immunoSEQ multiplex PCR; TCRdb keeps in-frame clones, though not all of them. The sample yields over 50,000 clones, around 92% seen once. The source of this sequence is an adult with an advanced solid tumor such as melanoma, head and neck, liver or kidney cancer. Sequencing was performed on CD4+ or CD8+ T cells sorted from blood, taken in a trial of the OX40 agonist ivuxolimab. The chain joins TRBV9 to TRBJ1-4; D not resolved. The CDR3 nucleotides are TGTGCCAGCAGCCCCCGGTATGCTAATGAAAAACTGTTTTTT. Translated, it gives CASSPRYANEKLFF.